The following is a T cell receptor beta chain sequence with its context. Its antigen is currently unknown. Profiling relied on immunoSEQ multiplex PCR, and the TCRdb table lists in-frame clones only, not all of them. The data show approximately 80,000 clones, around 90% seen once. These data originate in a study of graft-versus-host responses after intestinal transplantation. The CDR3 totals 14 residues. In germline, CDR1 is LNHDA, CDR2 SQIVND (reference sequence). V trimming: 3 bases; J trimming: 3 bases; junction bases outside the gene matches: 2. The receptor was derived from a human donor who received an intestinal transplant. J is TRBJ2-1 and V is TRBV19; 7 positions agree with TRBD1. Sequenced here: unstimulated CD4+ T cells sorted from spleen or lymph node cells, sampled before intestinal transplant. This CDR3 is CASSMGQFYNEQFF. CDR3 coding DNA: TGTGCCAGTAGTATGGGACAGTTCTACAATGAGCAGTTCTTC.